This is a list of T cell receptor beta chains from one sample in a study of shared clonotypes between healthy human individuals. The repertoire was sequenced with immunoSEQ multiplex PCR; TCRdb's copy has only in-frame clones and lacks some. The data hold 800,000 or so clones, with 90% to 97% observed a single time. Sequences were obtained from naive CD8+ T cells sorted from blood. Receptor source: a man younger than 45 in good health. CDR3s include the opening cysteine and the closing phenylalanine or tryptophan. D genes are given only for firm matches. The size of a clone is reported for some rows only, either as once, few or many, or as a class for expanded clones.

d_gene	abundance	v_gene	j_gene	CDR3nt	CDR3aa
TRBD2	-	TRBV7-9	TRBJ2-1	TGTGCCAGCAGCCCCACTAGCGCATCCTACAATGAGCAGTTCTTC	CASSPTSASYNEQFF
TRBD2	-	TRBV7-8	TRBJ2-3	TGTGCCAGCAGCTTAGGACTAGCAACAGATACGCAGTATTTT	CASSLGLATDTQYF
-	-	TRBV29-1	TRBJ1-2	TGCAGCGTTGACGGAAACTATGGCTACACCTTC	CSVDGNYGYTF
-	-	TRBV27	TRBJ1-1	TGTGCCAGCAGCCTTATGCTCGGGACCGTTGAAGCTTTCTTT	CASSLMLGTVEAFF
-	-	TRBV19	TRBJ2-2	TGTGCCAGCCGCGATACAGGGACCCGGGAGCTGTTTTTT	CASRDTGTRELFF
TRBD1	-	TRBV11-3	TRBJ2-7	TGTGCCAGCAGCTTACCTGGGACAGTTCTAGACGAGCAGTACTTC	CASSLPGTVLDEQYF
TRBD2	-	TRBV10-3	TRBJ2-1	TGTGCCAGCCGAGCGGGAGCCGCGAACTACAATGAGCAGTTCTTC	CASRAGAANYNEQFF
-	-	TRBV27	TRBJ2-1	TGTGCCAGCGGTAAAGCGGGCCCGTACAATGAGCAGTTCTTC	CASGKAGPYNEQFF
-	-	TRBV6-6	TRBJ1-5	TGTGCCAGCAGTTTGGTTGGAGACCTCAATCAGCCCCAGCATTTT	CASSLVGDLNQPQHF
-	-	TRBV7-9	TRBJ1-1	TGTGCCAGCAGCGTTAGGGGTTCTGAAGCTTTCTTT	CASSVRGSEAFF
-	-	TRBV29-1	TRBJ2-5	TGCAGCGTTGAAAGGGCAGATCAAGAGACCCAGTACTTC	CSVERADQETQYF
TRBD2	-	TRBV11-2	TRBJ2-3	TGTGCCAGCAGCTTACGACTAGCGCGAGATACGCAGTATTTT	CASSLRLARDTQYF
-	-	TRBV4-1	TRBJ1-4	TGCGCCAGCAGCCCAACAGATGCAACTAATGAAAAACTGTTTTTT	CASSPTDATNEKLFF
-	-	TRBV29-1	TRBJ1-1	TGCAGCGTGGGGGCGGGGTCCCCTGAAGCTTTCTTT	CSVGAGSPEAFF
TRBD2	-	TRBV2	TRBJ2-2	TGTGCCAGCCTAAGCGGGAGTGGGGGCACCGGGGAGCTGTTTTTT	CASLSGSGGTGELFF
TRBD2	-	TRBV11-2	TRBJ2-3	TGTGCCAGCAGCCCAACTCTCGGTGGGACTAGCGGGAACACAGATACGCAGTATTTT	CASSPTLGGTSGNTDTQYF
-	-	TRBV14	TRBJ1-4	TGTGCCAGCAGCCTATTGTCAACTAATGAAAAACTGTTTTTT	CASSLLSTNEKLFF
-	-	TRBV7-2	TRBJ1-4	TGTGCCAGCAGCGGTGCCGGGTCCGGTTGGGAAAAACTGTTTTTT	CASSGAGSGWEKLFF
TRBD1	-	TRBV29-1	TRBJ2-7	TGCAGCGTTGAAGATTTAGCACCGGGACAGGACTCCTACGAGCAGTACTTC	CSVEDLAPGQDSYEQYF
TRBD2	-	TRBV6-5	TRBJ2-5	TGTGCCAGCATGTGGGCTAGCGGGAGAGGAGAGACCCAGTACTTC	CASMWASGRGETQYF
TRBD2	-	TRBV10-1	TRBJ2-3	TGCGCCAGCAGTGAGTCCAGCGGGAGCGATACGCAGTATTTT	CASSESSGSDTQYF
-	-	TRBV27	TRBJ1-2	TGTGCCAGCGGACGGACTAACTATGGCTACACCTTC	CASGRTNYGYTF
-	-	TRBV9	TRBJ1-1	TGTGCCAGCAGCGTCGCGGGGGGGATGAACACTGAAGCTTTCTTT	CASSVAGGMNTEAFF
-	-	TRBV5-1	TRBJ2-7	TGCGCCAGCAGCTCGATTGAGGGGTCCTACGAGCAGTACTTC	CASSSIEGSYEQYF
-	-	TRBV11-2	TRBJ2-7	TGTGCCAGCAGCTTAATTGGCGGCTCCTACGAGCAGTACTTC	CASSLIGGSYEQYF
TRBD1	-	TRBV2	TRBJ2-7	TGTGCCAGCAGTGATTCGGCAGGGGGCTCATACGAGCAGTACTTC	CASSDSAGGSYEQYF
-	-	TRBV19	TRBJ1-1	TGTGCCAGTAGTATACGGGGTTCGGGAGCTTTCTTT	CASSIRGSGAFF
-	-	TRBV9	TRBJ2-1	TGTGCCAGCAGCGGAGGGGGCTACAATGAGCAGTTCTTC	CASSGGGYNEQFF
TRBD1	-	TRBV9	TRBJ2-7	TGTGCCAGCAGCGGCCGGGACAGGGCCCCCCACGAGCAGTACTTC	CASSGRDRAPHEQYF
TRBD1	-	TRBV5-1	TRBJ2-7	TGCGCCAGCAGCCTCGGGACAGGGGTATACGAGCAGTACTTC	CASSLGTGVYEQYF
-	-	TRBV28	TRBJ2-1	TGTGCCAGCAGCTCCGCTGGGGTAGTAGGTCTGTTCTTC	CASSSAGVVGLFF
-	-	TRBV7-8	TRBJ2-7	TGTGCCAGCAGCCCCGCTGCGGATGGGGAGATAGCATACGAGCAGTACTTC	CASSPAADGEIAYEQYF
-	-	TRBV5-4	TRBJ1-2	TGTGCCAGCAGCTTGGGTCAAGGGATAAGGGTCGACTATGGCTACACCTTC	CASSLGQGIRVDYGYTF
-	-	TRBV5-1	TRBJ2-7	TGCGCCAGCAGCCTCTTCAAGGTAGAGGTCCGGTACGAGCAGTACTTC	CASSLFKVEVRYEQYF
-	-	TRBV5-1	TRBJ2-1	TGCGCCAGCAGCTTGGCTTTCGGTGAGCAGTTCTTC	CASSLAFGEQFF
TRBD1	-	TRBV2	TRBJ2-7	TGTGCCAGCAACGGACAGGAGTACGAGCAGTACTTC	CASNGQEYEQYF
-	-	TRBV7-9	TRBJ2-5	TGTGCCAGCAGCTTAAAAGCTCTAAATGTTTGGGGCGAGACCCAGTACTTC	CASSLKALNVWGETQYF
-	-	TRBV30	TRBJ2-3	TGTGCCTGGAGTGTTGGGGATCCCACAGATACGCAGTATTTT	CAWSVGDPTDTQYF
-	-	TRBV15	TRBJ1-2	TGTGCCACCAGCAGAGATGTCAGAGAGGTCTATGGCTACACCTTC	CATSRDVREVYGYTF
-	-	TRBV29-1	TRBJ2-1	TGCAGCGTTGTGGAATCGGGGAGCAATGAGCAGTTCTTC	CSVVESGSNEQFF
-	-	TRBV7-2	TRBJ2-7	TGTGCCAGCAGTGTGCATCACTCCTACGAGCAGTACTTC	CASSVHHSYEQYF
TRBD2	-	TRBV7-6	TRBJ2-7	TGTGCCAGCAGCGTGACTAGCGGGAGTAACTACGAGCAGTACTTC	CASSVTSGSNYEQYF
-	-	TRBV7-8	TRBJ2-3	TGTGCCAGCAGCTTAGGCGGCCTCACAGATACGCAGTATTTT	CASSLGGLTDTQYF
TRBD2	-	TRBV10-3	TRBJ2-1	TGTGCCATCAGTGTTTCGGGACTAGCGGGAGGTTTCTCCTACAATGAGCAGTTCTTC	CAISVSGLAGGFSYNEQFF
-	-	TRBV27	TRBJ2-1	TGTGCCACCGAACTCTACAATGAGCAGTTCTTC	CATELYNEQFF
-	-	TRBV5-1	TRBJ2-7	TGCGCCAGCAGCCAAAGTACCCCGGGGTTTAGCGACACCTACGAGCAGTACTTC	CASSQSTPGFSDTYEQYF
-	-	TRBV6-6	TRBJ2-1	TGTGCCGGGGGTTTGGGGGAGCAGTTCTTC	CAGGLGEQFF
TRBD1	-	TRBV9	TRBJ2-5	TGTGCCAGCAGCCCCCCGGGACAGGGGAGAGAGACCCAGTACTTC	CASSPPGQGRETQYF
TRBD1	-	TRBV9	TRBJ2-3	TGTGCCAGCAGCCGACAGGGCCCAGATACGCAGTATTTT	CASSRQGPDTQYF
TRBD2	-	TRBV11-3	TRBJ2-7	TGTGCCAGCAGCCTTACCGGGACTAGTTTGCACGAGCAGTACTTC	CASSLTGTSLHEQYF
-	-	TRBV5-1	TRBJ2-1	TGCGCCAGCAGCTTGGCTCCGGGAGACAATGAGCAGTTCTTC	CASSLAPGDNEQFF
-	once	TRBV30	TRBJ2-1	TGTGCCTGGAGTGTCTCCACAGAAAATGAGCAGTTCTTC	CAWSVSTENEQFF